This T cell receptor (beta chain) emerged from a study of cytotoxic CD8 clonotypes in ibrutinib-treated CLL. V was clipped by 3 bases and J by 8 bases; unmatched bases: 9. This CDR3 comprises 14 residues. Germline CDR1 reads WNHNN; CDR2 reads SYGVQD (reference sequence). In its sample, this clone was seen a few times. The protocol was immunoSEQ multiplex PCR, while the TCRdb copy is restricted to in-frame clones and leaves out a portion. The sample holds 130,000 to 150,000 clones; around three quarters are singletons and the top ten take roughly 13%. The starting material was PBMCs, obtained after 12 months of ibrutinib treatment. The receptor's source is a human donor with chronic lymphocytic leukemia. The chain carries TRBV10-1 and TRBJ2-7; 8 nucleotides line up with TRBD1. The DNA for the CDR3 is TGCGCCAGCAGTGACCTTGGACAGGGCGACAAGCAGTACTTC. It yields the protein CASSDLGQGDKQYF.